A single sample gave rise to the 10 T cell receptor beta chains below, sequenced in a study of blood T cells in healthy people across ages. The authors ran a second PCR of 7 to 11 cycles using a sample-barcoded 5' primer and a J-beta primer mix. In TCRdb, the 5' RACE reads were re-called with MiXCR into one record per CDR3 protein. The sample lists about 1.8 million distinct CDR3 sequences, around half occurring once. Material: blood. The receptors derive from a woman in her 40s in good health.

Only a few counts were recorded for this clonotype. V gene TRBV11-2 combines with J gene TRBJ2-5; 9 bases fit TRBD1. V lost 2 bases and J lost 5; bases outside the gene matches: 9. Germline V gene data show CDR1 as SGHAT and CDR2 as FQNNGV. The CDR3 covers 16 residues. The chain's CDR3 is CASSLRGQGAPETQYF. The DNA for the CDR3 is TGTGCCAGCAGCTTAAGGGGACAGGGAGCGCCGGAGACCCAGTACTTC. The whole variable domain, filled in from reference TRBV11-2 and TRBJ2-5, reads EAGVAQSPRYKIIEKRQSVAFWCNPISGHATLYWYQQILGQGPKLLIQFQNNGVVDDSQLPKDRFSAERLKGVDSTLKIQPAKLEDSAVYLCASSLRGQGAPETQYFGPGTRLLVL.

The J gene is TRBJ1-2, the V gene TRBV28; D not resolved. V was clipped by 5 bases and J by 4 bases, with 17 bases between them. CDR1 MDHEN and CDR2 SYDVKM come from the germline V gene. The CDR3 loop spans 15 amino acids. CDR3 residues: CASSEVGKAGYGYTF. The CDR3, as DNA: TGTGCCAGCAGTGAGGTAGGCAAGGCAGGCTATGGCTACACCTTC.

This clonotype turned up a few times. This chain joins TRBV4-2 and TRBJ2-5, with D perhaps TRBD1 or TRBD2 (7 bases each). The CDR3 covers 15 residues. Per the germline V gene, CDR1 is LGHNA and CDR2 is YNFKEQ. V was clipped by 6 bases and J by 3 bases, with 17 bases between them. This chain's CDR3 is CASRGSGGAEETQYF. CDR3 coding DNA: TGTGCCAGCAGAGGTTCAGGGGGGGCTGAAGAGACCCAGTACTTC.

This clonotype was recorded a few times. The chain has TRBV7-2 and TRBJ2-5, with 10 positions matching TRBD2. This CDR3 has 17 residues. The germline CDR1 and CDR2 sequences are SGHTA and FQGNSA. The J segment lost 2 bases and the V segment lost 6 bases, leaving 12 bases of the junction unmatched. In DNA, the CDR3 is TGTGCCAGCAGATTGAAGGGACTAGCGCCAAGACAAGAGACCCAGTACTTC. This codes for CASRLKGLAPRQETQYF.

A word on this clonotype: Compared with germline, one end of the junction differs, possibly owing to a read error. V and J are TRBV7-7 and TRBJ2-4; 8 bases match TRBD2. Matching the DNA end better, TRBJ2-7 makes the J call doubtful. Germline V gives CDR1 SSHAT, CDR2 FNYEAQ (reference sequence). CDR3 size: 15 residues. The CDR3 coding sequence is TGTGCTAGCAGCCAAGGTCGGACTAGCACGAACGAGCAGTACTTC. Translation: CASSQGRTSTNEQYF.

This chain links TRBV25-1 with TRBJ2-1, with TRBD2 as a possible D gene (6 bases). Trimming pared 4 bases from V and 3 bases from J, leaving 13 bases between. The germline gives CDR1 MGHDK, CDR2 SYGVNS. The CDR3 runs to 15 residues. DNA of the CDR3: TGTGCCAGCAGTGCCCTTGGCGGGGACTACAATGAGCAGTTCTTC. This codes for CASSALGGDYNEQFF.

CDR3 region: CASSSVVGGGAFGANVLTF. The CDR3 DNA follows: TGCGCCAGCAGCTCGGTCGTCGGCGGGGGGGCGTTTGGGGCCAACGTCCTGACTTTC. The chain carries TRBV5-1 and TRBJ2-6; TRBD2 aligns across 9 bases. The V segment lost 3 bases and the J segment 3 bases; nucleotides outside the gene matches: 13. CDR3 length: 19 amino acids. Germline V gene lookup returns CDR1 SGHRS and CDR2 YFSETQ.

This chain joins TRBV20-1 and TRBJ1-5, with D perhaps TRBD1 (6 bases). V lost 0 bases to trimming and J lost 7 bases, with 13 bases between them. Per the germline V gene, CDR1 is DFQATT and CDR2 is SNEGSKA (reference sequence). This CDR3 has 14 amino acids. In nucleotides, the CDR3 is TGCAGTGCTAGAGATGGCGGCCAGGGGCAGCCCCAGCATTTT. This codes for CSARDGGQGQPQHF.

This clonotype was recorded many times. The CDR3 protein is CASSSPTDTQYF. In nucleotides, the CDR3 is TGTGCCAGCAGTTCCCCGACAGATACGCAGTATTTT. The chain couples TRBV27 to TRBJ2-3; D is uncertain. This CDR3 region has 12 residues. Trimming took off 4 bases at V and 3 bases at J, with 5 bases between the two ends. Germline V gene sequence: CDR1 MNHEY, CDR2 SMNVEV (reference sequence).

J is TRBJ2-7 and V is TRBV7-2, with 7 bases fitting TRBD2. Trimming at V came to 4 bases and at J to 2 bases, leaving 8 bases not matched to a gene. CDR3 length equals 15 residues. Looked up from germline, CDR1 is SGHTA and CDR2 is FQGNSA. DNA of the CDR3: TGTGCCAGCAGCTCAACCGGGACTACCACCTACGAGCAGTACTTC. This encodes CASSSTGTTTYEQYF.